This record concerns one T cell receptor beta chain sequence. The antigen is unknown. The trim removed 3 bases at V and 5 bases at J, leaving 3 bases unmatched. Per the germline V gene, CDR1 is SGHNT and CDR2 is YENEEA. The CDR3 loop spans 14 amino acids. This entry belongs to a study of OX40 agonist ivuxolimab in advanced cancers. Overall study: Given to patients was ivuxolimab, an agonistic anti-OX40 (CD134) antibody. Overall study results and limits: Average numbers of expanded clones were greater in CD8+ T cells than in CD4+.

The assay was immunoSEQ multiplex PCR, and TCRdb's table has in-frame clones only and misses some. There are 45,000 to 60,000 clones in the sample; about 87% occur only once, and approximately 5% lies in the top ten. The sequenced sample was CD4+ or CD8+ T cells sorted from blood, obtained in a trial of the OX40 agonist ivuxolimab. The chain has TRBV11-3 and TRBJ2-2; the match to TRBD1 covers 7 bases. This sequence originates from an adult with an advanced solid tumor such as melanoma, head and neck, liver or kidney cancer. The CDR3 DNA reads TGTGCCAGCAGCTTCGGGACAGTTACCGGGGAGCTGTTTTTT. The encoded protein is CASSFGTVTGELFF.